This T cell receptor (beta chain) stems from a study of identical twins. This clonotype has more than one count but fewer than ten. The J segment lost 5 bases and the V segment lost 4 bases, leaving 6 bases of the junction unmatched. In germline, CDR1 is SQVTM, CDR2 ANQGSEA. This CDR3 region has 13 residues. TCRdb itself ran the 5' RACE reads through MiXCR, one entry per CDR3 protein. Of under 800,000 distinct CDR3 sequences listed, 21% are singletons. These records were also assigned to another study, of T cells expressing NK-cell markers. That paper notes: In sorted CD3+CD56+NKG2C+, CD3+CD56+NKG2C- and CD3+CD56-NKG2C+ T cells, TCR beta repertoires were obtained.

This clonotype was sampled from a woman in her late teens or twenties in good health. The sequenced sample was PBMCs. The chain is built from TRBV29-1 and TRBJ2-3; the match to TRBD2 covers 7 bases. As DNA, the CDR3 is TGCAGCGTTGGGGGAGGGAACGGAGATACGCAGTATTTT. It yields the protein CSVGGGNGDTQYF.